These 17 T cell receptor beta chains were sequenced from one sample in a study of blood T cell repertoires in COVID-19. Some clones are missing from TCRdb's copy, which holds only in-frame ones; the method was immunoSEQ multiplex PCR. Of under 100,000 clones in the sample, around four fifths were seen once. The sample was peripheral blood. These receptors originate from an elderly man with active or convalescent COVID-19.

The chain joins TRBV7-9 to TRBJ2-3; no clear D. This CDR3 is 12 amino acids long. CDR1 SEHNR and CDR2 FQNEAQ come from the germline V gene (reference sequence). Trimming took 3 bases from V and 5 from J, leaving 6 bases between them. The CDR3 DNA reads TGTGCCAGCAGCTTCGGGTTAGATACGCAGTATTTT. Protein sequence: CASSFGLDTQYF.

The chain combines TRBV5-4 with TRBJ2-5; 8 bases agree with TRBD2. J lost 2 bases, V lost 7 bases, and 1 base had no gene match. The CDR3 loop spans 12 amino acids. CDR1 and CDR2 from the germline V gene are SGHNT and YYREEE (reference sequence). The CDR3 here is CASGGGQETQYF. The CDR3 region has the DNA TGTGCCAGCGGCGGGGGGCAAGAGACCCAGTACTTC.

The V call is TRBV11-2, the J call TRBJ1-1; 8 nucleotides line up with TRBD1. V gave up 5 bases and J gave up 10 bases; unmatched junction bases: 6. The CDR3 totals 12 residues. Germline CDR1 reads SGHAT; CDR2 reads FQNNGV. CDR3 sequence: CASSTSTGVAFF. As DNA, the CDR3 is TGTGCCAGCAGCACCTCGACAGGGGTAGCTTTCTTT.

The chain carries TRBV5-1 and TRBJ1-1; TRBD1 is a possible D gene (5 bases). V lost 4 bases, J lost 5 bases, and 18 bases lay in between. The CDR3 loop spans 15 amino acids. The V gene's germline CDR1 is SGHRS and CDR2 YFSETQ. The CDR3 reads CASSGPSTPGTEAFF. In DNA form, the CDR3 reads TGCGCCAGCAGCGGGCCGTCGACCCCAGGGACTGAAGCTTTCTTT.

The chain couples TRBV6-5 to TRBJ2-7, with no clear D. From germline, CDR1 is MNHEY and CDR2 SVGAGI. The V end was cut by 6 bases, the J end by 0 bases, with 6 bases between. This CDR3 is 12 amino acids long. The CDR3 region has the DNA TGTGCCAGCAGGAGTACCTCCTACGAGCAGTACGTC. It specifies CASRSTSYEQYV.

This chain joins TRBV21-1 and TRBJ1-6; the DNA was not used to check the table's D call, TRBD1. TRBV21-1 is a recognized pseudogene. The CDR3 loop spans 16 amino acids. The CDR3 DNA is TGTGCCAGCAGCAAACTTGCAGGGGGTTATAATTCACCCCTCCACTTT. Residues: CASSKLAGGYNSPLHF.

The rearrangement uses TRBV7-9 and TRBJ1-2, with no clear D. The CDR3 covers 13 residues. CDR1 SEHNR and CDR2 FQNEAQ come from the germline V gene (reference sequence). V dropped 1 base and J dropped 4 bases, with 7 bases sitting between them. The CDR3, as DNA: TGTGCCAGCAGCTTAGGGCTGGTCTATGGCTACACCTTC. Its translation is CASSLGLVYGYTF.

CDR3 sequence (DNA): TGCGCCAGCAGCTTGGTGGGAGCGGGTAGCACAGATACGCAGTATTTT. Translated: CASSLVGAGSTDTQYF. This chain links TRBV5-1 with TRBJ2-3, with a weak D call TRBD2 (6 bases). Germline loops: CDR1 SGHRS, CDR2 YFSETQ. Between the trimmed V and J ends, which lost 0 bases and 0 bases, there was a span of 11 bases. The CDR3 sequence is 16 residues long.

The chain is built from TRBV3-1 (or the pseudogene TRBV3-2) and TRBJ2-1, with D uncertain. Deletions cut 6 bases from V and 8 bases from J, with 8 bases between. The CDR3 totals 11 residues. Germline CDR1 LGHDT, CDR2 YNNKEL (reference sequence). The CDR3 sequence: CASRPGYEQFF. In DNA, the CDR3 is TGTGCCAGCAGGCCCGGGTATGAGCAGTTCTTC.

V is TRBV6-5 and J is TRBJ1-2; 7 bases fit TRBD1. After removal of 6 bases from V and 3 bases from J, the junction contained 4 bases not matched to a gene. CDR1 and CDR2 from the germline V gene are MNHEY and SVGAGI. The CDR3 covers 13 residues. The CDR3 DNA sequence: TGTGCCAGCAGGCCCGGGACAGACTATGGCTACACCTTC. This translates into CASRPGTDYGYTF.

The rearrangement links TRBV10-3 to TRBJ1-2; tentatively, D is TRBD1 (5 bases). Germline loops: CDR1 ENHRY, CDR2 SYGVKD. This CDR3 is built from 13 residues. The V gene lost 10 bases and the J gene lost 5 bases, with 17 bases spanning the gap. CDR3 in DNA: TGTGCCACCGGGGGGGGGATGACGTATGGCTACACCTTC. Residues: CATGGGMTYGYTF.

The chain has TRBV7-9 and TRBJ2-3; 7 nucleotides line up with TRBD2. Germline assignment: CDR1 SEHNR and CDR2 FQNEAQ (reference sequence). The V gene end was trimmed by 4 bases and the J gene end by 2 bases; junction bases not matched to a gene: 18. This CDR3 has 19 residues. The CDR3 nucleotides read TGTGCCAGCAGCTGGGGGTTTGTTACCTCGCGGGGGTCCACAGATACGCAGTATTTT. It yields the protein CASSWGFVTSRGSTDTQYF.

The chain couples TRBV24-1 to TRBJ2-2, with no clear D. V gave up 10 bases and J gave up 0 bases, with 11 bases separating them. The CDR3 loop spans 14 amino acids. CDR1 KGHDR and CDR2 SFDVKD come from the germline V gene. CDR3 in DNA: TGTGCCACGGAGAGGCACGCGAACACCGGGGAGCTGTTTTTT. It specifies CATERHANTGELFF.

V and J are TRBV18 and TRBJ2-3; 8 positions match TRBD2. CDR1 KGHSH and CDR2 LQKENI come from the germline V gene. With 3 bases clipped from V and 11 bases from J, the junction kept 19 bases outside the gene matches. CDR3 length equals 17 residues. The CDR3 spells CASSPLGVRGDTDGQYF. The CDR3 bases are TGTGCCAGCTCACCCCTAGGGGTGCGGGGGGACACAGATGGGCAGTATTTT. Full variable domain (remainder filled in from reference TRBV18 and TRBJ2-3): NAGVMQNPRHLVRRRGQEARLRCSPMKGHSHVYWYRQLPEEGLKFMVYLQKENIIDESGMPKERFSAEFPKEGPSILRIQQVVRGDSAAYFCASSPLGVRGDTDGQYFGPGTRLTVL.

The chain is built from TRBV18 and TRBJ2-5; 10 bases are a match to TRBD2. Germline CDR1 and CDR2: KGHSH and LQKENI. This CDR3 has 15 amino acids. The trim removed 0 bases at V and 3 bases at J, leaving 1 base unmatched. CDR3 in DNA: TGTGCCAGCTCACCACCGAGCGGGGGGGAAGAGACCCAGTACTTC. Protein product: CASSPPSGGEETQYF.

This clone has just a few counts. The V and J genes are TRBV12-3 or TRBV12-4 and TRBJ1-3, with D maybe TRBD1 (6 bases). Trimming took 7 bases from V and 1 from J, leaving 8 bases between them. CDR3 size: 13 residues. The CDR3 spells CASTGQSGNTIYF. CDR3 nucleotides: TGTGCCAGCACCGGACAGTCTGGAAACACCATATATTTT.

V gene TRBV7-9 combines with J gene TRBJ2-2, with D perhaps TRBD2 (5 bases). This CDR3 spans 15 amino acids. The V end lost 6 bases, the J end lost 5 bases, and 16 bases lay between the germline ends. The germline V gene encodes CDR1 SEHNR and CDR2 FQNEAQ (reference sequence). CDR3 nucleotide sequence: TGTGCCAGCAGACCGTCAGGAAAGCGGACCGGGGAGCTGTTTTTT. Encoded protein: CASRPSGKRTGELFF.